The 8 T cell receptor beta chains below come from one sample, sequenced in a study of blood T cell repertoires in COVID-19. The protocol was immunoSEQ multiplex PCR, while the TCRdb copy is restricted to in-frame clones and leaves out a portion. The repertoire holds about 210,000 clones, 82% seen once, with about 12% in the top ten. Sequenced material: peripheral blood. These receptors originate from a woman in her 40s with acute or convalescent COVID-19.

The J gene is TRBJ1-2, the V gene TRBV6-1; possibly TRBD1 for D (6 bases). There are 15 residues in the CDR3. V dropped 8 bases and J dropped 2 bases, with 18 bases sitting between them. Germline V gene data show CDR1 as MNHNS and CDR2 as SASEGT. CDR3 loop: CASRAPGQLNYGYTF. Written as DNA, the CDR3 is TGTGCCAGCCGTGCTCCGGGACAACTGAACTATGGCTACACCTTC.

This chain joins TRBV29-1 and TRBJ1-2, with D possibly matching TRBD1 (5 bases). The germline CDR1 and CDR2 sequences are SQVTM and ANQGSEA. The length of the CDR3 is 13 residues. Trimming took off 3 bases at V and 3 bases at J, with 11 bases between the two ends. The CDR3: CSVDRSGYYGYTF. The CDR3 nucleotides read TGCAGCGTTGATCGCTCAGGGTACTATGGCTACACCTTC.

The V call is TRBV4-3, the J call TRBJ2-1; 8 positions match TRBD2. Germline loops: CDR1 LGHNA, CDR2 YSLEER. The length of the CDR3 is 17 residues. The V gene end was trimmed by 3 bases and the J gene end by 0 bases; junction bases not matched to a gene: 7. The CDR3 loop reads CASSQTSVVVSYNEQFF. In nucleotides, the CDR3 is TGCGCCAGCAGCCAGACTAGCGTGGTTGTCTCCTACAATGAGCAGTTCTTC.

V and J are TRBV19 and TRBJ1-5, with TRBD1 matching 7 bases. The CDR3 has 14 residues. Germline V lookup: CDR1 LNHDA, CDR2 SQIVND (reference sequence). J gave up 6 bases and V 6 bases, and 8 bases lay outside the gene matches. CDR3 loop: CASRGQGVLQPQHF. The DNA of the CDR3 is TGTGCCAGTAGGGGCCAGGGGGTACTTCAGCCCCAGCATTTT.

This chain uses TRBV6-6 with TRBJ2-7; D is uncertain. The germline CDR1 and CDR2 sequences are MNHNY and SVGAGI (reference sequence). The CDR3 consists of 14 residues. The germline V and J ends were trimmed by 2 bases and 3 bases, with 11 bases remaining between them. In DNA, the CDR3 is TGTGCCAGCAGTTACGGGCAGGTAAACTACGAGCAGTACTTC. Translation: CASSYGQVNYEQYF.

The chain carries TRBV27 and TRBJ2-1; 8 nucleotides match TRBD2. This CDR3 has 11 amino acids. Losses at the gene ends were 8 bases for V and 10 bases for J; bases not matched to a gene: 4. Germline values: CDR1 MNHEY, CDR2 SMNVEV (reference sequence). CDR3 in amino acids: CASLRGGEQFF. CDR3 bases: TGTGCCAGCCTCCGGGGGGGGGAGCAGTTCTTC.

The DNA of the CDR3 is TGCGCCAGCAGCTCGCGTGGCGGGACTAGCGCACCGGATACGCAGTATTTT. Translated: CASSSRGGTSAPDTQYF. The J gene is TRBJ2-3, the V gene TRBV5-1; 10 bases agree with TRBD2. Germline V lookup: CDR1 SGHRS, CDR2 YFSETQ. V trimming: 3 bases; J trimming: 6 bases; junction bases outside the gene matches: 13. The CDR3 length is 17 residues.

The genes are TRBV18 and TRBJ1-5; TRBD1 matches at 8 bases. Germline CDR1 is KGHSH and CDR2 is LQKENI. J lost 8 bases, V lost 1 base, and 7 bases had no gene match. The CDR3 covers 15 residues. This CDR3 reads CASSPRTGLVEPQHF. CDR3 nucleotides: TGTGCCAGCTCACCACGGACAGGGCTTGTGGAGCCCCAGCATTTT.